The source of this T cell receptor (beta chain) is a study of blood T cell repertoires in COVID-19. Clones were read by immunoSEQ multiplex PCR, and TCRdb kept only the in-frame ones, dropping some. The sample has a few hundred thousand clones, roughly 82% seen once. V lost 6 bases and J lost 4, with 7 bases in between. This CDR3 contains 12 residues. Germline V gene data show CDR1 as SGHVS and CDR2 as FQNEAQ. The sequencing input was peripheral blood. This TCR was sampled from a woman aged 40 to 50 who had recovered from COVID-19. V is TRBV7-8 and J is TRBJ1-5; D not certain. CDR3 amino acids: CASSFNNQPQHF. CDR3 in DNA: TGTGCCAGCAGTTTCAATAATCAGCCCCAGCATTTT.